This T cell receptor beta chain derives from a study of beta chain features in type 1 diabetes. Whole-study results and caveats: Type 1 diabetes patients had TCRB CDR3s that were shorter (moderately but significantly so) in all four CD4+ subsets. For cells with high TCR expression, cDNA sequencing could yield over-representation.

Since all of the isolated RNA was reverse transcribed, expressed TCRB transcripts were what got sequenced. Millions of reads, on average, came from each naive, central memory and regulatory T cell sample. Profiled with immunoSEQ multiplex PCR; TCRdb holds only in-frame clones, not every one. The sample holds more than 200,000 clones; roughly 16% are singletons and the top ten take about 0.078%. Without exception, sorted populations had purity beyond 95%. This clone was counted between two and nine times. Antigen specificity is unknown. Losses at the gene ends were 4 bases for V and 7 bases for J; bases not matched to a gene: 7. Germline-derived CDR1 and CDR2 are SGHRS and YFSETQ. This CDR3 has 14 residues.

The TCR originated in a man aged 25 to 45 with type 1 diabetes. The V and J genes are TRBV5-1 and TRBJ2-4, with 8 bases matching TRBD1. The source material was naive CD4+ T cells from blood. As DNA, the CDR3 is TGCGCCAGCAGCCCGGACAGGGAAGTGAACATTCAGTACTTC. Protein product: CASSPDREVNIQYF.